These 29 T cell receptor beta chains came from one sample sequenced in a study of shared clonotypes between healthy human individuals. Naive CD8 isolation took CD45RO-negative cells positively selected for CCR7 and excluded terminally differentiated effector memory CD45RA+ cells. Repertoires were generated with immunoSEQ multiplex PCR, while TCRdb's copy carries only in-frame clones and drops some. Of approximately 1.9 million clones listed, 85% to 95% are singletons. The sample comprised naive CD8+ T cells from PBMCs. The receptors were gathered from a man aged 18 to 29 in good health. Some clones in this sample may be carry-over from other donors' samples.

The chain uses TRBV7-8 and TRBJ2-5; a possible D gene is TRBD2 (6 bases). The germline V gene encodes CDR1 SGHVS and CDR2 FQNEAQ. The V gene lost 7 bases and the J gene lost 0 bases, with 21 bases spanning the gap. This CDR3 is 17 amino acids long. This chain's CDR3 is CASIDPGAGQNQETQYF. Here the CDR3 DNA reads TGTGCCAGCATCGACCCTGGGGCGGGGCAGAACCAAGAGACCCAGTACTTC.

The V gene is TRBV4-1, the J gene TRBJ2-3; 7 bases map to TRBD2. The V and J ends lost 0 bases and 4 bases, in that order; junction bases with no gene match: 13. This CDR3 has 18 amino acids. Germline CDR1 reads MGHRA; CDR2 reads YSYEKL. This CDR3 is CASSQDRGGEGSADTQYF. The CDR3 bases are TGCGCCAGCAGCCAAGATCGAGGAGGGGAGGGTTCGGCAGATACGCAGTATTTT.

The chain is built from TRBV7-9 and TRBJ1-2; D not resolved. The CDR3 totals 14 residues. Trimming stripped 1 base from V and 4 bases from J, with 10 bases between. Germline-derived CDR1 and CDR2 are SEHNR and FQNEAQ (reference sequence). The CDR3 DNA is TGTGCCAGCAGCTTAGGAGTAGAGCTCTATGGCTACACCTTC. Translating gives CASSLGVELYGYTF. The variable domain in full, with the rest retrieved from reference TRBV7-9 and TRBJ1-2, is DTGVSQNPRHKITKRGQNVTFRCDPISEHNRLYWYRQTLGQGPEFLTYFQNEAQLEKSRLLSDRFSAERPKGSFSTLEIQRTEQGDSAMYLCASSLGVELYGYTFGSGTRLTVV.

J is TRBJ2-7 and V is TRBV6-5; 9 nucleotides line up with TRBD2. J lost 2 bases, V lost 2 bases, and 7 bases had no gene match. The CDR3 consists of 16 residues. The V gene's germline CDR1 is MNHEY and CDR2 SVGAGI. The CDR3 nucleotides read TGTGCCAGCAGTTACCCAAATAGCGGGGGAACCTACGAGCAGTACTTC. It translates to CASSYPNSGGTYEQYF.

This clone was observed many times. Other nucleotide sequences from this sample produce the same CDR3. V usage is TRBV11-2 and J usage is TRBJ2-5, with D unresolved. Germline V CDR1 and CDR2: SGHAT, FQNNGV. V lost 5 bases, J lost 2 bases, and 9 bases lay in between. This CDR3 spans 13 amino acids. CDR3 in DNA: TGTGCCAGCAGCCTTTGGAGACAAGAGACCCAGTACTTC. Translated: CASSLWRQETQYF.

CDR3 sequence reads: CASSPGEGLSYEQYF. The CDR3 DNA reads as TGTGCCAGCAGCCCGGGCGAGGGGCTCTCCTACGAGCAGTACTTC. V usage is TRBV27 and J usage is TRBJ2-7, with D possibly called TRBD1 or TRBD2 (5 bases each). Germline V lookup: CDR1 MNHEY, CDR2 SMNVEV (reference sequence). This CDR3 is built from 15 residues. Trimming took off 6 bases at V and 0 bases at J, with 15 bases between the two ends.

This clone appeared a single time. This chain links TRBV27 with TRBJ2-2; 9 bases line up with TRBD2. The V gene end was trimmed by 0 bases and the J gene end by 7 bases; junction bases not matched to a gene: 3. The CDR3 length is 15 residues. Germline values: CDR1 MNHEY, CDR2 SMNVEV (reference sequence). CDR3 loop: CASSLSLAGLGELFF. CDR3 in DNA: TGTGCCAGCAGTTTATCACTAGCGGGCCTCGGGGAGCTGTTTTTT.

The chain joins TRBV27 to TRBJ2-7; 8 nucleotides match TRBD1. V was clipped by 8 bases and J by 4 bases; unmatched bases: 13. The germline CDR1 and CDR2 sequences are MNHEY and SMNVEV (reference sequence). The CDR3 loop spans 15 amino acids. The CDR3 DNA reads TGTGCCAGCGGAACGATCGGACAGGGTATTTACGAGCAGTACTTC. This gives the protein CASGTIGQGIYEQYF.

The chain combines TRBV29-1 with TRBJ2-1; 8 bases line up with TRBD1. V was pared by 7 bases and J by 0 bases, with 5 bases of the junction left unmatched. This CDR3 spans 14 amino acids. Germline lookup yields CDR1 SQVTM and CDR2 ANQGSEA. This CDR3 reads CSAGTGNSYNEQFF. As DNA, the CDR3 is TGCAGCGCCGGGACAGGAAACTCCTACAATGAGCAGTTCTTC.

The chain employs TRBV27 and TRBJ2-1, with 9 positions matching TRBD2. The CDR3 totals 17 residues. V lost 1 base, J lost 6 bases, and 10 bases stayed unmatched. Germline lookup yields CDR1 MNHEY and CDR2 SMNVEV (reference sequence). CDR3: CASSLLTSGPMGNEQFF. The CDR3, as DNA: TGTGCCAGCAGTTTATTGACTAGCGGACCTATGGGCAATGAGCAGTTCTTC.

The chain uses TRBV4-3 and TRBJ2-3, with TRBD2 matching over 8 bases. The CDR3 loop spans 17 amino acids. With 3 bases clipped from V and 1 base from J, the junction kept 9 bases outside the gene matches. Germline loops: CDR1 LGHNA, CDR2 YSLEER. The CDR3 protein is CASSQASGSGGTDTQYF. CDR3 sequence (DNA): TGCGCCAGCAGCCAGGCTAGCGGGTCGGGAGGCACAGATACGCAGTATTTT.

This chain connects TRBV7-6 to TRBJ2-2; perhaps TRBD1 as D (6 bases). The CDR3 has 16 residues. The V and J ends lost 5 bases and 0 bases respectively, with 13 bases between them. CDR1 and CDR2 (germline): SGHVS, FNYEAQ. The CDR3 DNA reads as TGTGCCAGCAGCCCAAGAGGACAGACGAACACCGGGGAGCTGTTTTTT. This translates into CASSPRGQTNTGELFF.

The chain uses TRBV6-5 and TRBJ2-5; D might be TRBD1 or TRBD2, each matching 6 bases. The V end was cut by 3 bases, the J end by 6 bases, with 8 bases between. The length of the CDR3 is 12 residues. The germline V gene has CDR1 MNHEY and CDR2 SVGAGI. The CDR3 nucleotides read TGTGCCAGCAGTTATGGGGGGCAGACCCAGTACTTC. Its protein is CASSYGGQTQYF.

Comments on this clone: This same CDR3 is encoded by further DNA sequences in the sample. This chain connects TRBV4-1 to TRBJ2-7; no clear D gene. The CDR3 extends over 13 amino acids. Trimming stripped 1 base from V and 4 bases from J, with 8 bases between. The germline gives CDR1 MGHRA, CDR2 YSYEKL. The CDR3 region is CASSQAVGYEQYF. DNA of the CDR3: TGCGCCAGCAGCCAAGCTGTCGGATACGAGCAGTACTTC.

The chain combines TRBV28 with TRBJ2-4; 8 nucleotides line up with TRBD1. Losses at the gene ends were 7 bases for V and 0 bases for J; bases not matched to a gene: 2. This CDR3 contains 14 residues. Looked up from germline, CDR1 is MDHEN and CDR2 is SYDVKM. Here the CDR3 DNA reads TGTGCCAGCAAAACAGGGGGAGCCAAAAACATTCAGTACTTC. It codes for CASKTGGAKNIQYF.

About this clone itself: Other DNA variants within this sample encode the same CDR3. The CDR3 spells CASSVGGGGYEQYF. In nucleotides, the CDR3 is TGTGCCAGCAGCGTTGGGGGAGGAGGGTACGAGCAGTACTTC. This chain connects TRBV9 to TRBJ2-7; D perhaps matches TRBD2 (6 bases). Trimming shortened V by 2 bases and J by 4 bases, and 13 bases separated the two germline ends. Germline assignment: CDR1 SGDLS and CDR2 YYNGEE. The CDR3 has 14 residues.

The chain links TRBV29-1 to TRBJ1-1, with 9 bases identical to TRBD1. This CDR3 is 10 amino acids long. Trimming cost V 6 bases and J 10 bases; bases outside gene matches: 3. CDR1 and CDR2 from the germline V gene are SQVTM and ANQGSEA. CDR3 DNA sequence: TGCAGCGTCCTGACAGGGGGAGCTTTCTTT. As protein: CSVLTGGAFF.

This clone showed up just once. V is TRBV11-2 and J is TRBJ1-4, with TRBD1 matching over 9 bases. The CDR3 sequence is 15 residues long. Germline V gene lookup returns CDR1 SGHAT and CDR2 FQNNGV. V shed 1 base, J shed 8 bases, and the junction held 5 bases outside the gene matches. CDR3 sequence reads: CASSLGGDRDEKLFF. The CDR3 bases are TGTGCCAGCAGCTTAGGTGGGGACAGGGACGAAAAACTGTTTTTT. The variable domain in full, with the rest retrieved from reference TRBV11-2 and TRBJ1-4, is EAGVAQSPRYKIIEKRQSVAFWCNPISGHATLYWYQQILGQGPKLLIQFQNNGVVDDSQLPKDRFSAERLKGVDSTLKIQPAKLEDSAVYLCASSLGGDRDEKLFFGSGTQLSVL.

The chain uses TRBV7-9 and TRBJ1-1; D is uncertain. V gave up 5 bases and J gave up 6 bases, with 7 bases separating them. This CDR3 is built from 11 residues. In germline, CDR1 is SEHNR, CDR2 FQNEAQ (reference sequence). The CDR3 sequence is CASSALAEAFF. The CDR3 coding sequence is TGTGCCAGCAGCGCGTTAGCTGAAGCTTTCTTT.

The rearrangement links TRBV28 to TRBJ1-2; D gene unclear. Trimming removed 6 bases at V and 8 bases at J, with 19 bases between. The CDR3 is 14 amino acids. Per the germline V gene, CDR1 is MDHEN and CDR2 is SYDVKM. The CDR3 DNA sequence: TGTGCCAGCAGGCCCCTAGGCGGATTAGGGGGCTACACCTTC. It translates to CASRPLGGLGGYTF.

This rearrangement joins TRBV7-9 to TRBJ2-1, with 9 bases lining up with TRBD2. The CDR3 has 17 amino acids. After removal of 5 bases from V and 8 bases from J, the junction contained 16 bases not matched to a gene. CDR1 is SEHNR and CDR2 is FQNEAQ in the germline V gene (reference sequence). Here the CDR3 DNA reads TGTGCCAGCAGCGGCACCTCTAGCGGGGCCTCGATGGATGAGCAGTTCTTC. It yields the protein CASSGTSSGASMDEQFF.

This clone was counted only a few times. The CDR3 is CASSPDSTGYTF. The CDR3 region has the DNA TGTGCCAGCAGCCCGGACAGTACTGGCTACACCTTC. This chain joins TRBV6-6 and TRBJ1-2, with D tentatively TRBD1 (6 bases). Trimming removed 6 bases from V and 7 bases from J, with 12 bases in between. The CDR3 runs to 12 residues. Germline V gene data show CDR1 as MNHNY and CDR2 as SVGAGI (reference sequence).

This rearrangement joins TRBV28 to TRBJ2-7; tentatively, D is TRBD2 (5 bases). Trimming pared 3 bases from V and 2 bases from J, leaving 11 bases between. Germline CDR1 MDHEN, CDR2 SYDVKM. This CDR3 spans 14 amino acids. This chain's CDR3 is CASSFRLAPYEQYF. The CDR3 DNA is TGTGCCAGCAGTTTCCGGCTAGCACCCTACGAGCAGTACTTC. Full variable domain (rest looked up from reference TRBV28 and TRBJ2-7): DVKVTQSSRYLVKRTGEKVFLECVQDMDHENMFWYRQDPGLGLRLIYFSYDVKMKEKGDIPEGYSVSREKKERFSLILESASTNQTSMYLCASSFRLAPYEQYFGPGTRLTVT.

As for this clone: Other DNA sequences in this sample translate to the same CDR3. The chain carries TRBV28 and TRBJ1-1; tentatively, D is TRBD1 (5 bases). Trimming stripped 3 bases from V and 4 bases from J, with 12 bases between. There are 14 residues in the CDR3. Germline V gene lookup returns CDR1 MDHEN and CDR2 SYDVKM. This CDR3 is CASSFPGGGTEAFF. The CDR3 DNA reads TGTGCCAGCAGTTTCCCCGGGGGGGGCACTGAAGCTTTCTTT.

V and J are TRBV2 and TRBJ1-1, with 10 bases identical to TRBD1. V trimming: 6 bases; J trimming: 5 bases; junction bases outside the gene matches: 12. The CDR3 is 16 residues long. Per germline, CDR1 SNHLY and CDR2 FYNNEI. The CDR3 sequence is CASSVDRDRGHTEAFF. DNA for the CDR3: TGTGCCAGCAGCGTCGACCGGGACAGGGGCCATACTGAAGCTTTCTTT.

Notes on this clone: Other nucleotide sequences in the sample specify the same CDR3. The rearrangement joins TRBV9 to TRBJ1-2; tentative D call: TRBD1 (6 bases). Trimming shortened V by 3 bases and J by 4 bases, and 7 bases separated the two germline ends. Looked up from germline, CDR1 is SGDLS and CDR2 is YYNGEE. CDR3 length: 12 residues. The CDR3 loop reads CASSAQGYGYTF. In nucleotides, the CDR3 is TGTGCCAGCAGCGCACAGGGCTATGGCTACACCTTC.

The chain links TRBV7-9 to TRBJ2-1; D might be TRBD2 (11 bases). The CDR3 is made up of 19 amino acids. Trimming stripped 5 bases from V and 7 bases from J, with 30 bases between. Germline V CDR1 and CDR2: SEHNR, FQNEAQ (reference sequence). CDR3 sequence reads: CASSLRDRGLAASGNEQFF. Here the CDR3 DNA reads TGTGCCAGCAGCCTAAGGGACAGGGGACTAGCGGCGTCGGGGAATGAGCAGTTCTTC.

The chain uses TRBV27 and TRBJ2-7; 11 nucleotides align to TRBD2. Germline V lookup: CDR1 MNHEY, CDR2 SMNVEV (reference sequence). J was trimmed by 4 bases and V by 6 bases; bases with no gene match: 8. The CDR3 has 15 amino acids. The DNA for the CDR3 is TGTGCCAGCAGCAGCCTAGCGGGAGGTTTGTACGAGCAGTACTTC. This translates into CASSSLAGGLYEQYF.

The chain combines TRBV5-6 with TRBJ1-5; TRBD1 matches 7 bases. Germline trimming cut 2 bases from V and 2 bases from J; bases unmatched to any gene: 4. This CDR3 is 15 amino acids long. Germline V gene data show CDR1 as SGHDT and CDR2 as YYEEEE. CDR3 DNA sequence: TGTGCCAGCAGCTTAACAGGGGAGGGCAATCAGCCCCAGCATTTT. Translation gives CASSLTGEGNQPQHF.